This entry lists 28 T cell receptor beta chains sequenced from one sample in a study of vaccination and CD4 T cells after COVID-19 (dated 2022 in TCRdb). This sample's treatment or condition label indicates: roughly 11-day PBMC culture with coronavirus spike peptide pools or control peptides (ViraFEST assay). The method behind the library was PCR. The sequencing machine was an Illumina iSeq 100. DNA from cultured CD4+ T cells was subjected to TCR sequencing with the Oncomine TCR Beta short-read assay at the Johns Hopkins FTIC core. TCRdb's own reprocessing of the public reads used fastp at Q25 and MiXCR and kept productive beta chains. Rows with one shared CDR3 protein collapse into an entry with the most common genes and DNA. The sample table shows over 15,000 distinct CDR3 sequences, and about 43% are seen once. 15% to 20% of the sample goes to the ten largest clones. The antigens these receptors bind are not known.

The source material was CD4+ T cells from blood, cultured in vitro, sampled before SARS-CoV-2 vaccination. These receptors were obtained from a human donor who had recovered from COVID-19.

The genes are TRBV6-1 and TRBJ2-3; TRBD1 or TRBD2 may be the D gene (5 bases each). V lost 5 bases and J 0 bases, leaving 12 bases between the germline ends. Germline CDR1 reads MNHNS; CDR2 reads SASEGT. The CDR3 consists of 15 residues. CDR3 amino acids: CASSLRDGSTDTQYF. CDR3 sequence (DNA): TGTGCCAGCAGTCTCCGGGACGGAAGCACAGATACGCAGTATTTT.

The chain is built from TRBV12-3 or TRBV12-4 and TRBJ2-7; 7 positions match TRBD2. Germline trimming cut 5 bases from V and 4 bases from J; bases unmatched to any gene: 8. The CDR3 sequence is 14 residues long. The CDR3 bases are TGTGCCAGCAGTCAGCGGGGAAGTGGGTACGAGCAGTACTTC. Encoded protein: CASSQRGSGYEQYF.

The V and J genes are TRBV25-1 and TRBJ2-7; tentative D call: TRBD2 (6 bases). Trimming cost V 4 bases and J 3 bases, with 7 bases left between them. Per the germline V gene, CDR1 is MGHDK and CDR2 is SYGVNS. The CDR3 is 12 residues long. CDR3 sequence (DNA): TGTGCCAGCAGTGGGGGGGACTACGAGCAGTACTTC. This codes for CASSGGDYEQYF.

The chain carries TRBV28 and TRBJ2-7, with unresolved D. Trimming removed 4 bases from V and 3 bases from J, with 7 bases in between. The CDR3 runs 12 residues. Looked up from germline, CDR1 is MDHEN and CDR2 is SYDVKM. DNA for the CDR3: TGTGCCAGCAGTTATTTCAACTACGAGCAGTACTTC. Its translation: CASSYFNYEQYF.

The rearrangement uses TRBV20-1 and TRBJ2-7, with 9 bases lining up with TRBD1. The CDR3 consists of 15 residues. V shed 3 bases, J shed 6 bases, and the junction held 12 bases outside the gene matches. From germline, CDR1 is DFQATT and CDR2 SNEGSKA (reference sequence). The CDR3 here is CSASRPGTGWVEQYF. In DNA, the CDR3 is TGCAGTGCTAGCCGACCCGGGACAGGGTGGGTCGAGCAGTACTTC.

This clonotype was recorded only once. The chain employs TRBV19 and TRBJ2-5; a weak D match, TRBD1 (6 bases). Trimming pared 8 bases from V and 5 bases from J, leaving 15 bases between. Germline-derived CDR1 and CDR2 are LNHDA and SQIVND (reference sequence). The CDR3 totals 13 residues. The CDR3 nucleotides read TGTGCCAGTCGGGACAAGGGGATGGAGACCCAGTACTTC. The encoded protein is CASRDKGMETQYF.

V usage is TRBV28 and J usage is TRBJ1-5; 8 positions match TRBD1. V trimming: 8 bases; J trimming: 5 bases; junction bases outside the gene matches: 29. The CDR3 loop spans 21 amino acids. Germline V gives CDR1 MDHEN, CDR2 SYDVKM. The chain's CDR3 is CASHTPKPGQGTFLGYQPQHF. The CDR3 region has the DNA TGTGCCAGCCATACACCAAAGCCAGGACAGGGTACATTTCTTGGTTATCAGCCCCAGCATTTT.

The chain has TRBV19 and TRBJ1-5; possibly TRBD1 for D (5 bases). The CDR3 is 15 residues long. The V end lost 10 bases, the J end lost 4 bases, and 20 bases lay between the germline ends. Per the germline V gene, CDR1 is LNHDA and CDR2 is SQIVND (reference sequence). The DNA of the CDR3 is TGTGCCACCGGAACCGGGGGGGATCCAAATCAGCCCCAGCATTTT. This encodes CATGTGGDPNQPQHF.

This clonotype has a single count. This sequence joins TRBV6-5 and TRBJ2-3; D is ambiguous. Between the trimmed V and J ends, which lost 2 bases and 7 bases, there was a span of 13 bases. The germline CDR1 and CDR2 sequences are MNHEY and SVGAGI. The CDR3 loop spans 14 amino acids. CDR3 amino acids: CASSYLVSTYTQYF. The CDR3 DNA is TGTGCCAGCAGTTACCTGGTCAGCACGTATACGCAGTATTTT.

V is TRBV6-1 and J is TRBJ2-7, with TRBD1 identical over 11 bases. The CDR3 sequence is 17 residues long. In germline, CDR1 is MNHNS, CDR2 SASEGT. Unmatched junction bases numbered 12, after V lost 6 bases and J lost 2 bases. In nucleotides, the CDR3 is TGTGCCAGCAGCGAACTCCTTCCGGGACAGGGGGCCTACGAGCAGTACTTC. Translated: CASSELLPGQGAYEQYF.

This clonotype was seen a handful of times. V usage is TRBV2 and J usage is TRBJ2-3; the D is unclear. Between the trimmed V and J ends, which lost 4 bases and 1 base, there was a span of 9 bases. The CDR3 sequence is 14 residues long. Germline V gene lookup returns CDR1 SNHLY and CDR2 FYNNEI. This chain's CDR3 is CASSVLGRTDTQYF. CDR3 DNA sequence: TGTGCCAGCAGTGTCCTGGGCCGCACAGATACGCAGTATTTT.

This clonotype has only a few counts. This rearrangement joins TRBV5-4 to TRBJ2-7; D is perhaps TRBD1 or TRBD2 (6 bases each). The CDR3 is 18 residues long. CDR1 SGHNT and CDR2 YYREEE come from the germline V gene (reference sequence). The V and J ends lost 4 bases and 3 bases respectively, with 26 bases between them. DNA for the CDR3: TGTGCCAGCAGCGCCGGGGGCGGGGTCACAATCCGGAACTACGAGCAGTACTTC. Translating gives CASSAGGGVTIRNYEQYF.

The chain carries TRBV7-2 and TRBJ1-1; a possible D gene is TRBD1 (5 bases). The germline V gene has CDR1 SGHTA and CDR2 FQGNSA. V lost 0 bases and J lost 6, with 14 bases in between. The CDR3 is 15 amino acids. Here the CDR3 reads CASSLATRDFAEAFF. The CDR3, as DNA: TGTGCCAGCAGCTTAGCGACCAGGGATTTCGCTGAAGCTTTCTTT.

The V call is TRBV27, the J call TRBJ2-3; the match to TRBD2 covers 14 bases. With V trimmed by 5 bases and J by 5 bases, 9 bases remained unmatched. There are 17 residues in the CDR3. From germline, CDR1 is MNHEY and CDR2 SMNVEV (reference sequence). The CDR3 DNA reads TGTGCCAGCAGTGCATCCGGGACTAGCGGGAGAGTAGATACGCAGTATTTT. It codes for CASSASGTSGRVDTQYF.

This clonotype occurred a few times. CDR3 bases: TGTGCCAGCGGGGGGACGGCCAAAAACATTCAGTACTTC. As protein: CASGGTAKNIQYF. The chain is built from TRBV2 and TRBJ2-4; possibly TRBD2 for D (6 bases). Trimming pared 8 bases from V and 1 base from J, leaving 9 bases between. Germline CDR1 and CDR2: SNHLY and FYNNEI. The CDR3 consists of 13 residues.

This clonotype occurred a few times. The genes are TRBV25-1 and TRBJ2-5; D not resolved. The CDR3 totals 10 residues. Trimming pared 4 bases from V and 8 bases from J, leaving 5 bases between. Germline CDR1 reads MGHDK; CDR2 reads SYGVNS. The CDR3 DNA reads TGTGCCAGCAGTGGTCTAACCCAGTACTTC. Translating it yields CASSGLTQYF.

This clonotype was seen a handful of times. The chain uses TRBV3-1 and TRBJ2-7; D not resolved. The V and J ends lost 4 bases and 5 bases respectively, with 9 bases between them. The CDR3 consists of 12 residues. CDR1 and CDR2 from the germline V gene are LGHDT and YNNKEL (reference sequence). The CDR3 here is CASSRSANEQYF. CDR3 bases: TGTGCCAGCAGCCGTTCGGCAAACGAGCAGTACTTC.

This clonotype was observed a handful of times. The rearrangement joins TRBV28 to TRBJ1-1; D gene uncertain. The germline V gene has CDR1 MDHEN and CDR2 SYDVKM. CDR3 length equals 13 residues. V was shortened by 1 base and J by 0 bases, with 3 bases between the two germline ends. For the CDR3, the DNA is TGTGCCAGCAGTTTATCTGTGAACACTGAAGCTTTCTTT. Residues: CASSLSVNTEAFF.

The gene calls are TRBV6-2 or TRBV6-3 and TRBJ1-1; 7 positions agree with TRBD1. J gave up 0 bases and V 7 bases, and 5 bases lay outside the gene matches. Germline V gene lookup returns CDR1 MNHEY and CDR2 SVGEGT. The CDR3 contains 14 residues. CDR3 loop: CASKTGNMNTEAFF. Written as DNA, the CDR3 is TGTGCCAGCAAGACAGGGAACATGAACACTGAAGCTTTCTTT.

The J gene is TRBJ1-2, the V gene TRBV28; tentatively, D is TRBD1 (6 bases). V was trimmed by 6 bases and J by 8 bases, leaving 16 bases between them. There are 13 residues in the CDR3. Germline CDR1 reads MDHEN; CDR2 reads SYDVKM. The CDR3 here is CASRKEAGVGYTF. Written as DNA, the CDR3 is TGTGCCAGCAGAAAAGAGGCAGGGGTAGGCTACACCTTC.

The chain has TRBV9 and TRBJ2-3; D unresolved. Trimming removed 0 bases at V and 0 bases at J, with 8 bases between. Germline lookup yields CDR1 SGDLS and CDR2 YYNGEE. The CDR3 runs to 15 residues. CDR3: CASSVAPLSTDTQYF. The CDR3 region has the DNA TGTGCCAGCAGCGTAGCTCCCCTAAGCACAGATACGCAGTATTTT.

The chain couples TRBV7-9 to TRBJ2-3, with D uncertain. The CDR3 is 14 amino acids. Trimming took off 5 bases at V and 0 bases at J, with 9 bases between the two ends. Germline CDR1 SEHNR, CDR2 FQNEAQ (reference sequence). The CDR3 spells CASSVIKSTDTQYF. In DNA form, the CDR3 reads TGTGCCAGCAGCGTAATTAAAAGCACAGATACGCAGTATTTT.

This clonotype was seen a handful of times. This chain joins TRBV7-9 and TRBJ1-5; 7 nucleotides match TRBD1. From germline, CDR1 is SEHNR and CDR2 FQNEAQ (reference sequence). The ends lost 3 bases at V and 5 bases at J; junction bases unmatched: 7. The CDR3 has 15 amino acids. This CDR3 reads CASSLTGTGHQPQHF. CDR3 nucleotides: TGTGCCAGCAGCTTGACAGGGACTGGTCATCAGCCCCAGCATTTT.

This clonotype has only a few counts. The V gene is TRBV11-2, the J gene TRBJ2-5; 7 bases fit TRBD1. J was trimmed by 5 bases and V by 5 bases; bases with no gene match: 2. The germline CDR1 and CDR2 sequences are SGHAT and FQNNGV. This CDR3 has 12 residues. This CDR3 reads CASSRQGETQYF. The CDR3 DNA sequence: TGTGCCAGCAGCCGACAGGGTGAGACCCAGTACTTC.

The CDR3 loop is CASSDRVHEQFF. CDR3 DNA: TGTGCCAGCTCCGACAGGGTACATGAGCAGTTCTTC. The chain uses TRBV25-1 and TRBJ2-1, with 7 bases matching TRBD1. The V gene's germline CDR1 is MGHDK and CDR2 SYGVNS. CDR3 length equals 12 residues. The V and J ends lost 8 bases and 8 bases, in that order; junction bases with no gene match: 6.

V gene TRBV5-4 combines with J gene TRBJ2-5; no definite D call. The V gene lost 6 bases and the J gene lost 5 bases, with 8 bases spanning the gap. Germline CDR1 is SGHNT and CDR2 is YYREEE (reference sequence). CDR3 length equals 11 residues. The CDR3 sequence is CASTDVETQYF. Here the CDR3 DNA reads TGTGCCAGCACCGACGTGGAGACCCAGTACTTC.

There are a few counts of this clonotype. The chain joins TRBV30 to TRBJ1-1; D possibly corresponds to TRBD1 (6 bases). Looked up from germline, CDR1 is GTSNPN and CDR2 is SVGIG (reference sequence). The CDR3 contains 13 residues. Trimming pared 1 base from V and 1 base from J, leaving 7 bases between. The CDR3 DNA is TGTGCCTGGAGTGGGGACACGAACACTGAAGCTTTCTTT. Translated: CAWSGDTNTEAFF.

The genes are TRBV7-2 and TRBJ2-7, with 8 bases fitting TRBD1. Trimming took 7 bases from V and 6 from J; bases not matched to a gene: 8. Germline V lookup: CDR1 SGHTA, CDR2 FQGNSA. The CDR3 covers 13 residues. CDR3 in amino acids: CASTSYRGTEQYF. The CDR3 coding sequence is TGTGCCAGCACTTCGTACAGGGGGACCGAGCAGTACTTC.